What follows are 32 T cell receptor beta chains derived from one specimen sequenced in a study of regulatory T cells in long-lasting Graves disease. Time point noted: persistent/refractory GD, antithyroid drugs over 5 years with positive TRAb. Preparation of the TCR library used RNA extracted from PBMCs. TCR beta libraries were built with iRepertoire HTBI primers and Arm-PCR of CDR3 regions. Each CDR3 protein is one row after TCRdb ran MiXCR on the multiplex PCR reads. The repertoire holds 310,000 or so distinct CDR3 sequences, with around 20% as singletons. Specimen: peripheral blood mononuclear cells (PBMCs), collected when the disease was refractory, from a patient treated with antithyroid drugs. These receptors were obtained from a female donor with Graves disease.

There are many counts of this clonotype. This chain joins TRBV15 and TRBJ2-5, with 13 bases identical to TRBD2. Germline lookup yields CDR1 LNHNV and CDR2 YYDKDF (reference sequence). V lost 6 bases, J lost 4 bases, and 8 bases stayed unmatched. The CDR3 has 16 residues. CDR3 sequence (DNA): TGTGCCACCAGTAGGGGACTAGCGGGACTTGGAGAGACCCAGTACTTC. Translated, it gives CATSRGLAGLGETQYF.

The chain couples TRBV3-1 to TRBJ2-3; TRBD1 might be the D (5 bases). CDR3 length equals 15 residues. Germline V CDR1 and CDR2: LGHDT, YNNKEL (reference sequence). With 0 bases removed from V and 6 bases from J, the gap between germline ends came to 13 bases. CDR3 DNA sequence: TGTGCCAGCAGCCAAGATGGGGCCTCCTCGGATACGCAGTATTTT. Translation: CASSQDGASSDTQYF.

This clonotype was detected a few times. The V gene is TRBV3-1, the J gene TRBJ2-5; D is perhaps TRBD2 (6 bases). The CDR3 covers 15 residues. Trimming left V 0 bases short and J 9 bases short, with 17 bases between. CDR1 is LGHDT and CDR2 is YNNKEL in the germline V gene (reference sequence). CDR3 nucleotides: TGTGCCAGCAGCCAAGAGGACCCGGGAGTTGCGGCCCAGTACTTC. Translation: CASSQEDPGVAAQYF.

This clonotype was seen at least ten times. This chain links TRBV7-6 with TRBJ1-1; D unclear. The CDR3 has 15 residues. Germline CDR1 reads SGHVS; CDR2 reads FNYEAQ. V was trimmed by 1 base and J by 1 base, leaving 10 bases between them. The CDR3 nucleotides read TGTGCCAGCAGCTTAGAAGCAGGCTCGAACACTGAAGCTTTCTTT. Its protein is CASSLEAGSNTEAFF.

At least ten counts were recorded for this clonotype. The CDR3 DNA reads TGTGCCAGCAGTTTATCTAGCGAGCAGTACTTC. Protein product: CASSLSSEQYF. The rearrangement joins TRBV28 to TRBJ2-7, with D unclear. Germline V gives CDR1 MDHEN, CDR2 SYDVKM. The CDR3 extends over 11 amino acids. V was shortened by 1 base and J by 6 bases, with 4 bases between the two germline ends.

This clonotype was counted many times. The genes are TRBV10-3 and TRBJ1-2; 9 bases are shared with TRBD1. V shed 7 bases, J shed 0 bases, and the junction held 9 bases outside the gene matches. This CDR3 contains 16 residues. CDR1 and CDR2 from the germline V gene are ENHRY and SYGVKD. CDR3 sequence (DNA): TGTGCCATCAACAACGGACAGGGGACAGCTAACTATGGCTACACCTTC. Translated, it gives CAINNGQGTANYGYTF.

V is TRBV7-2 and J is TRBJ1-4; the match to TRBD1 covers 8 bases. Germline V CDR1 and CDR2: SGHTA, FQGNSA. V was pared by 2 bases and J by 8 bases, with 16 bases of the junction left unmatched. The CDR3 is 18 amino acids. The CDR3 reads CASSLSFRGRGGYEKLFF. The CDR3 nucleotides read TGTGCCAGCAGCTTAAGTTTCAGGGGGCGGGGGGGATACGAAAAACTGTTTTTT.

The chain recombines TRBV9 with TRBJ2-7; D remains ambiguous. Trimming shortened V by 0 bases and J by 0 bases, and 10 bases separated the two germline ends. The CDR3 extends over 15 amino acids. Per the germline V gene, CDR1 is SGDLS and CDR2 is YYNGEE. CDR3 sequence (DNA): TGTGCCAGCAGCGTAGGTCTCGAAAGCTCCTACGAGCAGTACTTC. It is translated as CASSVGLESSYEQYF.

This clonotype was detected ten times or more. The CDR3 protein is CASSPLVKGPNTEAFF. DNA of the CDR3: TGTGCCAGCAGTCCCCTCGTGAAGGGACCGAACACTGAAGCTTTCTTT. The V and J genes are TRBV6-1 and TRBJ1-1; the D gene is possibly TRBD1 (5 bases). Germline assignment: CDR1 MNHNS and CDR2 SASEGT. V lost 5 bases and J lost 1, with 17 bases in between. CDR3 length: 16 residues.

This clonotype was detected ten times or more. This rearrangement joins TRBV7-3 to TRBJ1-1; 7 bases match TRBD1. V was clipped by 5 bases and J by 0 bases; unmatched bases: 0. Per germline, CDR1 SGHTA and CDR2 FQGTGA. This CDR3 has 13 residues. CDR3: CASSGQVNTEAFF. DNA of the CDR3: TGTGCCAGCAGCGGACAGGTGAACACTGAAGCTTTCTTT.

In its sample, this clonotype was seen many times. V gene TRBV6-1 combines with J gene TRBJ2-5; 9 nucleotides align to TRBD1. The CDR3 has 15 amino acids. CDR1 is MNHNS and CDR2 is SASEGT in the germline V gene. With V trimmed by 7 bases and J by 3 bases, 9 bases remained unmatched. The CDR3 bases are TGTGCCAGCACCGAGGGGGACAGGGAGAAAGAGACCCAGTACTTC. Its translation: CASTEGDREKETQYF.

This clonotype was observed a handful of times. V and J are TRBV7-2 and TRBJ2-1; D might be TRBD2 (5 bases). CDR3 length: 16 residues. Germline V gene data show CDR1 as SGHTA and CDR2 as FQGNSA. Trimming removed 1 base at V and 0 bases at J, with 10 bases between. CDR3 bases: TGTGCCAGCAGCTTAGGTTTGGGGAGCTCCTACAATGAGCAGTTCTTC. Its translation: CASSLGLGSSYNEQFF. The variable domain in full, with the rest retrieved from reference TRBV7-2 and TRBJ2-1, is GAGVSQSPSNKVTEKGKDVELRCDPISGHTALYWYRQSLGQGLEFLIYFQGNSAPDKSGLPSDRFSAERTGGSVSTLTIQRTQQEDSAVYLCASSLGLGSSYNEQFFGPGTRLTVL.

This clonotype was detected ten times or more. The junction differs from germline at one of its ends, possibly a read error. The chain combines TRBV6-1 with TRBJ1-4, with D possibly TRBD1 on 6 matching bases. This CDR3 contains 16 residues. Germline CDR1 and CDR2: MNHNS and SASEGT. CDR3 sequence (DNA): TGTGCCAGCAGAGAAGGGGGAAGGGAACGGGTTGAAAAACTGTTTTTT. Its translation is CASREGGRERVEKLFF.

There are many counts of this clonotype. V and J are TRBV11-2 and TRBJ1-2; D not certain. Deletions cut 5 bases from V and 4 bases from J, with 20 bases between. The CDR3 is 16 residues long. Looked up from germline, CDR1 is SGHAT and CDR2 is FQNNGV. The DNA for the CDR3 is TGTGCCAGCAGCCTCCAGAAAGGGCAGTGGAGCTATGGCTACACCTTC. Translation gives CASSLQKGQWSYGYTF.

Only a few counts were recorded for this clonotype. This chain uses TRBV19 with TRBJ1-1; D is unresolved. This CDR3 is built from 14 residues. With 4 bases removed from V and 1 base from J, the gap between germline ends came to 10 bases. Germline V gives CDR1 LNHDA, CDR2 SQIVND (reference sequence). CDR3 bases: TGTGCCAGTAGTAAAGGTCAACCGAACACTGAAGCTTTCTTT. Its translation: CASSKGQPNTEAFF.

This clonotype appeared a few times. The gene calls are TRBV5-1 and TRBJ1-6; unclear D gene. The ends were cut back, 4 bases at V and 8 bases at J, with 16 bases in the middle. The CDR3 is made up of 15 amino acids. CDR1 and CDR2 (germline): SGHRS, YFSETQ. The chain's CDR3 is CASSRPDLDHSPLHF. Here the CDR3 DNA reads TGCGCCAGCAGCCGCCCCGACTTGGATCATTCACCCCTCCACTTT.

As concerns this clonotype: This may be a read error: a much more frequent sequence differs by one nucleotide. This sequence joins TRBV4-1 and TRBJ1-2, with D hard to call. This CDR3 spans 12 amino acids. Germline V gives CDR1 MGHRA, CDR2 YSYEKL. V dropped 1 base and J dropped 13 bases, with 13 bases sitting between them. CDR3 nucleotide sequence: TGCGCCAGCAGCCAAGCGTCCGGGGTGCCCACCTTC. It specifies CASSQASGVPTF.

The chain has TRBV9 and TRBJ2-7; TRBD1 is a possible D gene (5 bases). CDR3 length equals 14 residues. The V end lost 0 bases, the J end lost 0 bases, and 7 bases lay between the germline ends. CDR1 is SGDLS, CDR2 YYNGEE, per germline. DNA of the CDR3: TGTGCCAGCAGCGTAGAGGACATCTCCTACGAGCAGTACTTC. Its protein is CASSVEDISYEQYF.

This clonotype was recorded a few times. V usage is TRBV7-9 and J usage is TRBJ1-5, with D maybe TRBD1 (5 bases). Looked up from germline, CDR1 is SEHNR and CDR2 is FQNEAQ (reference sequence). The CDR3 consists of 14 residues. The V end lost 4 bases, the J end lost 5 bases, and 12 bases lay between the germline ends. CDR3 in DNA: TGTGCCAGCAGCTCTTGGGGGGAGGATCAGCCCCAGCATTTT. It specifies CASSSWGEDQPQHF.

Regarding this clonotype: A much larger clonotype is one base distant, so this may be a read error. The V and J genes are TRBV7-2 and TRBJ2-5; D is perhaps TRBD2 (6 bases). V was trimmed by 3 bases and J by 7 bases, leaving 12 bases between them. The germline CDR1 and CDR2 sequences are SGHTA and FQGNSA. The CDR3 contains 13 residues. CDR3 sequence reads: CASSFVLGGTQYF. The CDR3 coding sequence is TGTGCCAGCAGCTTCGTACTGGGGGGGACCCAGTACTTC.

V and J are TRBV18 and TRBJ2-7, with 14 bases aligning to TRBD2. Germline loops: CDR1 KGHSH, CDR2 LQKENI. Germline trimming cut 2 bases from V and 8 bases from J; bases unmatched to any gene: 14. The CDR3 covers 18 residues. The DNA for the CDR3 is TGTGCCAGCTCACCATTACCCTCGACGACTAGCGGGGGGGCCCAGCAGTACTTC. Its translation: CASSPLPSTTSGGAQQYF. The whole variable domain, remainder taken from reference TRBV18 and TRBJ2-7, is NAGVMQNPRHLVRRRGQEARLRCSPMKGHSHVYWYRQLPEEGLKFMVYLQKENIIDESGMPKERFSAEFPKEGPSILRIQQVVRGDSAAYFCASSPLPSTTSGGAQQYFGPGTRLTVT.

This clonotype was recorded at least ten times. The CDR3 loop is CASSVGGSGGSYEQYF. CDR3 coding DNA: TGTGCCAGCAGCGTGGGAGGGAGCGGGGGCTCCTACGAGCAGTACTTC. The chain has TRBV2 and TRBJ2-7; 8 bases are shared with TRBD2. CDR3 size: 16 residues. Germline loops: CDR1 SNHLY, CDR2 FYNNEI. After removal of 6 bases from V and 0 bases from J, the junction contained 10 bases not matched to a gene.

The chain's CDR3 is CASSLYQGADEQFF. The CDR3 DNA follows: TGTGCCAGCAGCTTATATCAGGGGGCCGATGAGCAGTTCTTC. The gene calls are TRBV11-2 and TRBJ2-1; 8 bases are shared with TRBD1. Germline V gene sequence: CDR1 SGHAT, CDR2 FQNNGV. CDR3 length: 14 amino acids. The trim removed 2 bases at V and 8 bases at J, leaving 5 bases unmatched.

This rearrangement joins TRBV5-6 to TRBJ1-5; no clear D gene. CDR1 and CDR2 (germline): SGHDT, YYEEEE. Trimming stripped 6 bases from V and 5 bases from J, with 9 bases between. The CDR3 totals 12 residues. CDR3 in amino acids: CASIQSDQPQHF. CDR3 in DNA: TGTGCCAGCATCCAGAGTGATCAGCCCCAGCATTTT.

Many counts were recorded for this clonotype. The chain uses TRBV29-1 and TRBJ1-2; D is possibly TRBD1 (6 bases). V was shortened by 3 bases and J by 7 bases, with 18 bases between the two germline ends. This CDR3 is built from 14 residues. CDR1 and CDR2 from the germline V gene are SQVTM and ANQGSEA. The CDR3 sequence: CSVDTGASISGYTF. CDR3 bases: TGCAGCGTTGACACGGGGGCGAGTATATCTGGCTACACCTTC. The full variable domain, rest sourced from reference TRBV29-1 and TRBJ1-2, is SAVISQKPSRDICQRGTSLTIQCQVDSQVTMMFWYRQQPGQSLTLIATANQGSEATYESGFVIDKFPISRPNLTFSTLTVSNMSPEDSSIYLCSVDTGASISGYTFGSGTRLTVV.

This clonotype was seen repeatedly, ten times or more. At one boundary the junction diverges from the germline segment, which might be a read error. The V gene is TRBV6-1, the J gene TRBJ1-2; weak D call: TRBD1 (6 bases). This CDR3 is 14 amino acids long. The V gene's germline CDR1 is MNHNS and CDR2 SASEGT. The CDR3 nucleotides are TGTGCCAGCAGCGAAGGACAGCGCCTCTATGGCTACACCTTC. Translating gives CASSEGQRLYGYTF.

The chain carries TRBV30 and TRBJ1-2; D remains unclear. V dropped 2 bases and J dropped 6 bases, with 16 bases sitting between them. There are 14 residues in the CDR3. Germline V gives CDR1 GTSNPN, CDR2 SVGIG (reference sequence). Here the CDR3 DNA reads TGTGCCTGGAGTCCCCGACGGAAAAGGGATGGCTACACCTTC. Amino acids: CAWSPRRKRDGYTF.

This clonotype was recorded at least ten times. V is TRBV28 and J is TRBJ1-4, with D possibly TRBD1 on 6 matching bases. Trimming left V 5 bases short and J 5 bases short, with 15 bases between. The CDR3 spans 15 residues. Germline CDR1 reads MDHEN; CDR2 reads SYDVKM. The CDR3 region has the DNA TGTGCCAGCAGTCCCGCGGGGGGGGCGAATGAAAAACTGTTTTTT. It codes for CASSPAGGANEKLFF.

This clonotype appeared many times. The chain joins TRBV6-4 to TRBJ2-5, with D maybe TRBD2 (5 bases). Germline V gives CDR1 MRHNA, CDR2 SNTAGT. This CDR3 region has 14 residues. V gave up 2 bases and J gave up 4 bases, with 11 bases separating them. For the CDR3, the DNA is TGTGCCAGCAGTGACAAGTACCGGGGAGAGACCCAGTACTTC. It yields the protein CASSDKYRGETQYF.

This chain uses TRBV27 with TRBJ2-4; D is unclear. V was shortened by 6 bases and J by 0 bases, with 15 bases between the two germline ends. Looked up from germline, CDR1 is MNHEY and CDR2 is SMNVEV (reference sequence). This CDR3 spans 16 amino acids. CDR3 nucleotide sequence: TGTGCCAGCAGCGTGAGGACGGCTCTAGCCAAAAACATTCAGTACTTC. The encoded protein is CASSVRTALAKNIQYF.

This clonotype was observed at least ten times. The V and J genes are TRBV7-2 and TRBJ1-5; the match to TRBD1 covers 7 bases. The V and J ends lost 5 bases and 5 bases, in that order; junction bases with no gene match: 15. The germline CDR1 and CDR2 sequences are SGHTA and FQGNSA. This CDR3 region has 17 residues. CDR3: CASSKLRQGRGDQPQHF. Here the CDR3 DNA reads TGTGCCAGCAGCAAACTCCGACAGGGTCGGGGGGATCAGCCCCAGCATTTT.

The CDR3 is CASSGDRGQRTEAFF. The DNA for the CDR3 is TGTGCCAGCAGTGGGGACAGGGGGCAGCGGACTGAAGCTTTCTTT. The genes are TRBV6-1 and TRBJ1-1; 12 bases are shared with TRBD1. CDR3 size: 15 residues. Germline V lookup: CDR1 MNHNS, CDR2 SASEGT. J was trimmed by 5 bases and V by 4 bases; bases with no gene match: 5.